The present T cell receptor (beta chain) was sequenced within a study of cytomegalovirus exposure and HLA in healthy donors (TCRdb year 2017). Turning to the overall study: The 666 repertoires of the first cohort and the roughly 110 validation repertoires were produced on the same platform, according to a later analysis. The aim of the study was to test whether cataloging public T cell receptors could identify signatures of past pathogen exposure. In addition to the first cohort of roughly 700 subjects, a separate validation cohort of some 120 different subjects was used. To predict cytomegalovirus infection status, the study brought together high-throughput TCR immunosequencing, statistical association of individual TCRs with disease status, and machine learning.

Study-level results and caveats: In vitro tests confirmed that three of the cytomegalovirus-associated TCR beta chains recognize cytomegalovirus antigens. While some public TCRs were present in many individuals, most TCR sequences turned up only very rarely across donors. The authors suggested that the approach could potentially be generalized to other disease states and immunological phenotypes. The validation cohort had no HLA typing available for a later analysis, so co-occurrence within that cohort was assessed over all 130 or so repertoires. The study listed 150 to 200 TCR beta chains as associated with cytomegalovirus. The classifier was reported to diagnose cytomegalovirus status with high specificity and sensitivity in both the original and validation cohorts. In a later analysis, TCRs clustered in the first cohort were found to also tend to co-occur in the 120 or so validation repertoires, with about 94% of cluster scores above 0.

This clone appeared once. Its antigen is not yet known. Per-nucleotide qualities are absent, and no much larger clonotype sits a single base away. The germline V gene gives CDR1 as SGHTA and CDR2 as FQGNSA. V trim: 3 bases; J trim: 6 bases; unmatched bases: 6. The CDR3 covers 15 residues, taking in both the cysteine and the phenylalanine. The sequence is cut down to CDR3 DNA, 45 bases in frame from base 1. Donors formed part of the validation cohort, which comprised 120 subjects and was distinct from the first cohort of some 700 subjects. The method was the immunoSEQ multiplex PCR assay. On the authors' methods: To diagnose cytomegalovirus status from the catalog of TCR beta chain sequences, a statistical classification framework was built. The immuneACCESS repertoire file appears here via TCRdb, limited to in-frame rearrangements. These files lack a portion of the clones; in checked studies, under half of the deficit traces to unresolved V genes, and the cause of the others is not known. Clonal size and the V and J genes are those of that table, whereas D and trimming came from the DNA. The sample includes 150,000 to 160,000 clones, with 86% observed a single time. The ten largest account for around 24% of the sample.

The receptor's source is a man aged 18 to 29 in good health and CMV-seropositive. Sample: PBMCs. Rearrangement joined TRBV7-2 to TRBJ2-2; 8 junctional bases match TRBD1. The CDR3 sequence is CASSFGQGWSGELFF. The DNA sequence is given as TGTGCCAGCAGCTTTGGACAGGGATGGTCCGGGGAGCTGTTTTTT.